The present entry profiles one T cell receptor (beta chain) with its context. No antigen is known for it. Base qualities were left out, and no much larger clone turns up one base away. TCRbeta CDR3 regions were amplified from genomic DNA by means of the immunoSEQ Assay, a bias-controlled multiplex PCR. Per the source publication's procedure: The number of nucleated cells in each sample was estimated from the amplification of reference gene primers within the assay. To quantify the absolute abundance of each unique TCRbeta CDR3 rearrangement, sequence reads were collapsed and filtered. For each sample, productive Simpson clonality was calculated by taking the square root of Simpson's diversity index across productive rearrangements. The clones in this table, taken by TCRdb from immuneACCESS, are in-frame only. Not every clone is retained; where verified, under half of the shortfall comes from an unresolved V gene, and the cause of the rest is unknown. V and J calls and clone size are those listed in that table; D and trimming were worked out from the DNA. The sample table contains some 250,000 clones; only one count was recorded for 70% to 90% of them. The ten most abundant clones make up 1.9% of the sample.

Sequences SGHNT (CDR1) and YYREEE (CDR2) are obtained from the germline V gene (reference sequence). There are 19 amino acids in the CDR3, from cysteine to phenylalanine inclusive. The retained sequence is limited to the CDR3, 57 bases, with the frame set at the first base. V ends up 4 bases short and J 3 bases short, with an unmatched junction base count of 10. The sample is drawn from a study of blood T cell repertoires in COVID-19 (TCRdb year 2020). Turning to the overall study: Samples covering the acute and convalescent phases of COVID-19 were provided by collaborators in the United States, Italy and Spain. Nearly every sample came with metadata listing a de-identified subject ID, COVID-19 status, age in years and sex. The repertoires were released in a freely available public database intended as a resource for research on the immune response to SARS-CoV-2. Where HLA class I and class II types were available, the types were taken from metadata supplied by the sample provider, not from assay-based typing. The dataset comprised deeply sampled blood TCRbeta repertoires from subjects exposed to, actively infected with, or recovered from COVID-19. The material from the prospective study consisted of cDNA or gDNA derived from T cells, B-cell-depleted T cells, or PBMCs. The samples were drawn from the first 160 participants of the ongoing ImmuneRACE study and from roughly 1,300 subjects provided by 6 global collaborators. The paper's findings and limits, for the study overall: The amount of clinical and demographic metadata varied by source and participant and was provided uncurated.

Participants in the prospective study were enrolled through a virtual design, were aged roughly 18 to 100 years, and lived in roughly 25 United States geographic areas. In the prospective study, cohorts were assigned on the basis of participant-reported clinical history obtained from a screening survey and a study questionnaire. For ImmuneRACE Cohort 3, a participant was defined as recovered based on two consecutive negative NP/OP PCR tests, clearance by a healthcare professional, or resolution of symptoms. Each participant in the prospective study had whole blood, serum and a nasopharyngeal or oropharyngeal swab collected by mobile phlebotomists. Participants in the prospective study had the option to provide additional blood draws and questionnaires over an approximately 2-month period. Prospective study blood samples were shipped either frozen or at room temperature before DNA extraction.

This chain joins TRBV5-4 to TRBJ2-1; 16 bases in the junction line up with TRBD2. This clonotype was sampled from a woman aged 45-59 years who had recovered from COVID-19. Sequencing input: PBMCs or T cells enriched from blood (not recorded which). Here is the DNA: TGTGCCAGCAGCCCTGGGCCCGGGACTAGCGGGAGGGTCTACAATGAGCAGTTCTTC. Its amino acids are CASSPGPGTSGRVYNEQFF.